A selection of T cell receptor beta chains follows, all from one sample in a study of T cell responses to AZD1222 COVID-19 vaccine. Assay: immunoSEQ multiplex PCR; the TCRdb copy retains only in-frame clones and omits some. The sample consists of 84,000 or so clones, more than 75% of them appearing once. The sample here was peripheral blood, taken on day 0 of AZD1222 vaccination. The receptors stem from an adult in good health. Each CDR3 is given without its conserved first and last residue.

v_call,j_call,cdr3_aa
TRBV3-1/TRBV3-2,TRBJ2-1,ASSQRIKPGLAGSNSYNEQF
TRBV3-1/TRBV3-2,TRBJ2-1,ASSVGRLAYNEQF
TRBV28,TRBJ1-2,ASTPGDRLNYGYT
TRBV19,TRBJ1-1,ASSIGGQGRPPDEAF
TRBV6-2/TRBV6-3,TRBJ1-1,ASSLLDRGRIGEAF
TRBV24-1,TRBJ2-1,ATSDLWDSDYNEQF
TRBV2,TRBJ2-7,ASSDWQTNYEQY
TRBV29-1,TRBJ2-1,SVDVVREQF
TRBV10-3,TRBJ1-1,AISEGDTEAF
TRBV25-1,TRBJ1-1,ASSDLKQGQNTEAF
TRBV5-4,TRBJ2-1,ASSASRDRGLNEQF
TRBV5-1,TRBJ1-4,ASSDGGGNEKLF
TRBV27,TRBJ1-5,ASSLSIHQGQPQH
TRBV6-1,TRBJ2-7,ASSEFRQGGSYEQY
TRBV12-3/TRBV12-4,TRBJ2-7,ASSSSRVGEQY
TRBV7-8,TRBJ2-7,ASSLGRDNPYEQY
TRBV9,TRBJ2-1,ASSVSSGPTNEQF
TRBV5-1,TRBJ1-3,ASSPSGSSGNTIY
TRBV2,TRBJ1-1,ASSGGTRDRNTEAF
TRBV10-3,TRBJ2-7,AISETGRTRMY
TRBV5-4,TRBJ1-6,ASSLAGQELYNSPLH
TRBV5-1,TRBJ2-7,ASNVDKPYEQY
TRBV29-1,TRBJ1-1,SVAADGGTEAF
TRBV2,TRBJ1-5,ASSEGGRSNQPQH
TRBV6-5,TRBJ1-1,ASSAGRTTEAF
TRBV5-1,TRBJ2-1,ASREAGEPYNEQF
TRBV4-1,TRBJ1-3,ASSQTGNGNTIY
TRBV28,TRBJ1-1,ASSLGLENTEAF
TRBV6-1,TRBJ1-5,ASSDRGPQPQH
TRBV24-1,TRBJ2-1,ATSDLRQGAKYEQF
TRBV13,TRBJ1-1,ASSPQYTEAF
TRBV2,TRBJ2-7,ASTPTEGEQY
TRBV29-1,TRBJ1-1,SAIEAAGGGF
TRBV3-1/TRBV3-2,TRBJ1-5,ASSQTPQQNQPQH
TRBV27,TRBJ1-4,ASSFGQGLEKLF
TRBV25-1,TRBJ2-6,ASSGGARSYSGANVLT
TRBV7-3,TRBJ2-2,ASSLNAGSGNVGELF
TRBV25-1,TRBJ1-3,ATDAGRTNSGNTIY
TRBV13,TRBJ1-1,ASREGKAEAF
TRBV5-1,TRBJ1-2,ASSLSWGGDGYT
TRBV9,TRBJ2-2,ASRAQGAGELF
TRBV9,TRBJ1-6,ASSVQPGQEDNSPLH
TRBV25-1,TRBJ1-3,ASSVGPQSTIY
TRBV7-4,TRBJ1-1,ASSLPWMNTEAF
TRBV29-1,TRBJ1-2,SVESRDSNYGYT
TRBV13,TRBJ1-4,ASSLRVAEKLF
TRBV2,TRBJ1-5,ASSRTYQPQH
TRBV9,TRBJ2-7,ASSPRDFTSSYEQY
TRBV6-6,TRBJ1-3,ASSASGAGNTIY
TRBV11-3,TRBJ1-5,ASSPGQGGIGSNQPQH
TRBV7-8,TRBJ2-7,ASSSGTGGVSMGEQY
TRBV27,TRBJ1-1,ASSLGGAGNTEAF
TRBV10-3,TRBJ1-6,AISEADRGSFGSPLH
TRBV7-9,TRBJ2-1,ASSSGQGGNEQF
TRBV3-1/TRBV3-2,TRBJ1-4,ASSQDRSWEAGKLF
TRBV5-1,TRBJ1-2,ASSLTGGGYT
TRBV7-7,TRBJ1-1,ASSPLKNTEAF
TRBV19,TRBJ2-7,ASSIRPTAYEQY
TRBV30,TRBJ1-2,AWSVAGDYGYT
TRBV6-5,TRBJ2-7,ATSPLAPSSYEQY